This T cell receptor (beta chain) was identified in a study of shared clonotypes between healthy human individuals. Original handling: ImmunoSEQ supplied junction-only sequences lacking quality scores, so filtering was different. Measured with immunoSEQ multiplex PCR; TCRdb has only the in-frame clones, and not every one. V and J calls and clone size are as listed in that table; D and trimming were resolved from the DNA. This table holds 450,000 to 650,000 clones, around three quarters found once. Remarks on this clone: Its antigen is not known.

Study-level points and caveats: Investigators expected sequencing depth to affect clonotype sharing among donors. Only blood underwent sampling, and tissue repertoires likely differ. A small donor pool kept down the genetic and exposure-history diversity that was represented.

Trimming removed 2 bases from V and 6 bases from J, with 18 bases in between. The CDR3 is 16 residues long. Germline CDR1 SGHTA, CDR2 FQGNSA. This chain uses TRBV7-2 with TRBJ2-3; D possibly uses TRBD1 or TRBD2 (5 bases each). Sequencing was performed on PBMCs. This receptor was obtained from a woman in her 40s in good health. Some clones in this sample may be carry-over from other donors' samples. This CDR3 is CASSLNMGQRWDTQYF. The DNA for the CDR3 is TGTGCCAGCAGCTTAAATATGGGGCAGCGGTGGGATACGCAGTATTTT.